These T cell receptor beta chains were read from a single sample in a study of T cells after yellow fever vaccination. Each CDR3 protein is one row after TCRdb ran MiXCR on the 5' RACE reads. The sample lists some 150,000 distinct CDR3 sequences; 9.3% were seen once. The starting material was CD8+ T cells sorted from PBMCs, obtained 45 days after the yellow fever booster vaccination. The receptors come from a man between 18 and 29 years old who received the YFV17D yellow fever vaccine. The CDR3 runs from the conserved cysteine through the conserved F or W. Fields, in order: V gene, clone size, D gene, J gene, CDR3 protein, CDR3 DNA. The D gene is left open where the match is weak. Only some rows state a clone size, as once, few, many or a class for expanded clones.

TRBV6-2/TRBV6-3	few	NA	TRBJ1-1	CASSYHLEAFF	TGTGCCAGCAGTTACCACCTTGAAGCTTTCTTT
TRBV9	few	NA	TRBJ2-5	CASSPRWGGKDQETQYF	TGTGCCAGCAGCCCTCGGTGGGGAGGAAAGGATCAAGAGACCCAGTACTTC
TRBV6-5	many	NA	TRBJ2-1	CASSHPSEYGAEQFF	TGTGCCAGCAGTCACCCCTCTGAGTACGGGGCTGAGCAGTTCTTC
TRBV6-5	many	TRBD2	TRBJ2-5	CASSSPREGETQYF	TGTGCCAGCAGTTCCCCCCGGGAGGGCGAGACCCAGTACTTC
TRBV4-2	NA	NA	TRBJ2-5	CASSHRLDFETQYF	TGTGCCAGCAGCCACCGACTAGATTTCGAGACCCAGTACTTC
TRBV10-3	few	NA	TRBJ1-2	CAIRDARDGYTF	TGTGCCATCAGAGACGCCAGAGATGGCTACACCTTC
TRBV10-3	NA	TRBD2	TRBJ2-7	CAISETSGVSYEQYF	TGTGCCATCAGTGAGACTAGCGGGGTCTCCTACGAGCAGTACTTC
TRBV19	many	TRBD1	TRBJ2-3	CASSLGQGSTDTQYF	TGTGCCAGCTCCCTGGGACAGGGTAGCACAGATACGCAGTATTTT
TRBV4-1	NA	NA	TRBJ1-1	CASTRAGTEAFF	TGCGCCAGCACACGCGCCGGGACTGAAGCTTTCTTT
TRBV11-3	NA	NA	TRBJ2-3	CASSPRLTDTQYF	TGTGCCAGCAGCCCCCGACTTACAGATACGCAGTATTTT
TRBV27	few	NA	TRBJ2-1	CASSVMAAGRNEQFF	TGTGCCAGCAGTGTCATGGCGGCAGGGCGCAATGAGCAGTTCTTC
TRBV13	NA	NA	TRBJ2-5	CASSLRGAFTQYF	TGTGCCAGCAGCTTAAGGGGGGCCTTTACCCAGTACTTC
TRBV6-6	NA	NA	TRBJ2-3	CASSYSRMGDTQYF	TGTGCCAGCAGTTACTCCCGGATGGGAGATACGCAGTATTTT
TRBV6-5	few	TRBD1	TRBJ2-1	CASSYTGTGGFNEQFF	TGTGCCAGCAGTTATACCGGGACAGGGGGCTTTAATGAGCAGTTCTTC
TRBV10-2	NA	NA	TRBJ1-6	CASSETNSPLHF	TGCGCCAGCAGTGAAACTAATTCACCCCTCCACTTT
TRBV7-9	NA	NA	TRBJ1-5	CASSFAQGAQHF	TGTGCCAGCAGCTTTGCCCAAGGGGCCCAGCATTTT
TRBV11-2	NA	NA	TRBJ2-7	CASSFEDSYEQYF	TGTGCCAGCAGCTTTGAGGACTCCTACGAGCAGTACTTC
TRBV7-9	few	NA	TRBJ2-4	CASSLYDQVQYF	TGTGCCAGCAGCTTATACGACCAGGTTCAGTACTTC
TRBV20-1	few	NA	TRBJ2-2	CSADYRLAAGELFF	TGCAGTGCCGATTACCGCCTAGCTGCCGGGGAGCTGTTTTTT
TRBV12-5	NA	NA	TRBJ2-5	CASGLVRTASHF	TGTGCTAGTGGTTTGGTGCGGACAGCCAGTCATTTC
TRBV4-1	NA	NA	TRBJ2-5	CASSQVVPGVLETQYF	TGCGCCAGCAGCCAAGTCGTGCCAGGGGTTTTGGAGACCCAGTACTTC
TRBV19	NA	NA	TRBJ2-7	CASSTRWSRSDEQYF	TGTGCCAGTAGTACGCGATGGAGTAGGAGCGACGAGCAGTACTTC
TRBV12-3/TRBV12-4	few	NA	TRBJ1-2	CASSLAGTGYGYTF	TGTGCCAGCAGTTTAGCTGGGACGGGCTATGGCTACACCTTC
TRBV11-3	NA	TRBD2	TRBJ2-1	CASSLAGGLAEYNEQFF	TGTGCCAGCAGCTTAGCCGGGGGTCTAGCGGAGTACAATGAGCAGTTCTTC
TRBV19	few	NA	TRBJ2-3	CASSTGHPSTDTQYF	TGTGCCAGTAGTACCGGACACCCAAGCACAGATACGCAGTATTTT
TRBV7-9	NA	NA	TRBJ2-1	CASSLDGSNEQFF	TGTGCCAGCAGCTTGGACGGGAGCAATGAGCAGTTCTTC
TRBV27	NA	TRBD2	TRBJ2-3	CASSLLAGGPEDTQYF	TGTGCCAGCAGTTTATTGGCGGGGGGGCCAGAAGATACGCAGTATTTT
TRBV6-5	NA	NA	TRBJ1-1	CASSHRRLGGKLTEAFF	TGTGCCAGCAGTCACCGACGCCTCGGGGGGAAGTTAACTGAAGCTTTCTTT
TRBV6-5	NA	TRBD1	TRBJ1-2	CASSRPQGAGGYTF	TGTGCCAGCAGTCGGCCTCAGGGGGCCGGGGGCTACACCTTC
TRBV11-2	many	TRBD1	TRBJ1-1	CASSSPIDREQAFF	TGTGCCAGCAGCTCCCCCATCGACAGGGAACAAGCTTTCTTT
TRBV7-9	few	NA	TRBJ2-2	CASSLWAALRTADTGELFF	TGTGCCAGCAGCTTATGGGCAGCCCTACGCACGGCGGACACCGGGGAGCTGTTTTTT
TRBV3-1	NA	TRBD1	TRBJ1-1	CASSAPRTGLPSWGEAFF	TGTGCCAGCAGCGCCCCAAGGACAGGCCTCCCCTCGTGGGGTGAAGCTTTCTTT
TRBV27	few	TRBD2	TRBJ2-1	CASSPLAGSFNEQFF	TGTGCCAGCAGTCCGCTAGCGGGGTCCTTCAATGAGCAGTTCTTC
TRBV4-2	NA	TRBD1	TRBJ2-1	CASSIATGGGEQFF	TGTGCCAGCAGCATAGCGACAGGGGGAGGGGAGCAGTTCTTC
TRBV29-1	many	TRBD2	TRBJ2-1	CSVGPGGVDEQFF	TGCAGCGTTGGGCCTGGGGGGGTTGATGAGCAGTTCTTC
TRBV4-3	NA	NA	TRBJ2-2	CASSQARRLGAGELFF	TGCGCCAGCAGCCAAGCGCGAAGGTTGGGGGCCGGGGAGCTGTTTTTT
TRBV11-2	many	NA	TRBJ2-2	CASSFRPNTGELFF	TGTGCCAGCAGCTTTAGACCGAACACCGGGGAGCTGTTTTTT